This T cell receptor beta chain was found in a study of blood T cell repertoires in COVID-19. Across the study: PBMCs, B-cell-depleted T cells, or T cells were the source of the cDNA or gDNA that made up the material.

In the authors' workflow: Amplification with reference gene primers provided the estimates of nucleated cell counts. Measured with immunoSEQ multiplex PCR; TCRdb has only the in-frame clones, and not every one. V and J calls and clone size come straight from that table; D and trimming were deduced from the DNA. Here the sample spans 90,000 or so clones, about 76% being singletons. The TCR was taken from a human donor in a cohort sampled during active COVID-19. The sequencing input was peripheral blood.

CDR3 sequence (DNA): TGCGCCAGCACCGATAAAGACAGGGGAGAAGCCGGGGAGCTGTTTTTT. Its protein product is CASTDKDRGEAGELFF. The chain links TRBV5-1 to TRBJ2-2; TRBD1 matches 8 bases. The CDR3 sequence is 16 residues long. The germline CDR1 and CDR2 sequences are SGHRS and YFSETQ. J gave up 6 bases and V 6 bases, and 13 bases lay outside the gene matches.